What follows are 21 T cell receptor beta chains derived from one specimen sequenced in a study of cytomegalovirus exposure and HLA in healthy donors. The primer mix had 60 Vbeta and 13 Jbeta primers. The data were produced by immunoSEQ multiplex PCR, yet TCRdb's version contains in-frame clones alone and is incomplete. The table includes about 130,000 clones, around 67% detected once. Specimen: PBMCs. Receptors were obtained from a man aged 18 to 35 in good health and CMV-seropositive.

In nucleotides, the CDR3 is TGTGCCTGGACCCTGGACAGGGGTTCCTACGAGCAGTACTTC. As protein: CAWTLDRGSYEQYF. The genes are TRBV30 and TRBJ2-7; 9 bases align to TRBD1. Germline CDR1 is GTSNPN and CDR2 is SVGIG (reference sequence). The CDR3 spans 14 residues. The V and J ends lost 4 bases and 1 base, in that order; junction bases with no gene match: 5.

This chain joins TRBV10-3 and TRBJ1-2; 7 nucleotides agree with TRBD1. The ends lost 1 base at V and 7 bases at J; junction bases unmatched: 9. Per germline, CDR1 ENHRY and CDR2 SYGVKD. This CDR3 contains 15 residues. The CDR3 region has the DNA TGTGCCATCAGTGAGTTCGCGACAGGGACCATTGGCTACACCTTC. This encodes CAISEFATGTIGYTF.

In this sample, this clone turned up a few times. The CDR3 is CASSSGLAVNTGELFF. DNA for the CDR3: TGTGCCAGCAGCTCGGGACTAGCGGTGAACACCGGGGAGCTGTTTTTT. J is TRBJ2-2 and V is TRBV9; 11 bases are shared with TRBD2. In germline, CDR1 is SGDLS, CDR2 YYNGEE. V was pared by 4 bases and J by 1 base, with 3 bases of the junction left unmatched. The CDR3 length is 16 residues.

This chain joins TRBV28 and TRBJ2-7, with 7 bases lining up with TRBD1. J was trimmed by 5 bases and V by 5 bases; bases with no gene match: 15. There are 16 residues in the CDR3. CDR1 is MDHEN and CDR2 is SYDVKM in the germline V gene. The CDR3 DNA is TGTGCCAGCAGTCACGCGACAGGGAAACCCCTCAACGAGCAGTACTTC. Residues: CASSHATGKPLNEQYF.

The rearrangement uses TRBV5-1 and TRBJ1-2; D might be TRBD1 (5 bases). Germline CDR1 is SGHRS and CDR2 is YFSETQ. This CDR3 has 13 residues. V was pared by 2 bases and J by 3 bases, with 8 bases between. The CDR3 DNA follows: TGCGCCAGCAGCTTCGGAGGGGACTATGGCTACACCTTC. It specifies CASSFGGDYGYTF.

The chain employs TRBV15 and TRBJ2-5; the match to TRBD1 covers 9 bases. The J call may be in error: the DNA end matches TRBJ2-7 better. In germline, CDR1 is LNHNV, CDR2 YYDKDF (reference sequence). This CDR3 contains 14 residues. CDR3 sequence reads: CATSNGQGKYEQYF. The CDR3 nucleotides are TGTGCCACCAGCAACGGACAGGGGAAGTACGAGCAGTACTTC.

V and J are TRBV18 and TRBJ1-1; D not resolved. Per germline, CDR1 KGHSH and CDR2 LQKENI. V was pared by 2 bases and J by 4 bases, with 11 bases between. This CDR3 has 14 amino acids. The CDR3 DNA reads as TGTGCCAGCTCACCAGGTTCAGTTTTCACTGAAGCTTTCTTT. Protein product: CASSPGSVFTEAFF.

The chain employs TRBV2 and TRBJ1-6; possibly TRBD1 for D (6 bases). Germline assignment: CDR1 SNHLY and CDR2 FYNNEI. This CDR3 spans 14 amino acids. V lost 5 bases, J lost 7 bases, and 12 bases lay in between. The CDR3 reads CASSRITGNSPLHF. In nucleotides, the CDR3 is TGTGCCAGCAGTCGGATAACAGGGAATTCACCCCTCCACTTT.

The chain links TRBV18 to TRBJ2-7, with 9 bases that match TRBD1. V was pared by 5 bases and J by 4 bases, with 6 bases of the junction left unmatched. CDR1 is KGHSH and CDR2 is LQKENI in the germline V gene. The CDR3 extends over 14 amino acids. In DNA form, the CDR3 reads TGTGCCAGCTCAATGGGACAGGGAATTTACGAGCAGTACTTC. Encoded protein: CASSMGQGIYEQYF.

The V call is TRBV5-4, the J call TRBJ2-2; TRBD2 matches 9 bases. V shed 6 bases and J 6 bases; nucleotides not matched to a gene: 12. The CDR3 runs to 16 residues. Germline V gives CDR1 SGHNT, CDR2 YYREEE (reference sequence). CDR3 residues: CASIPRGSGRPGELFF. As DNA, the CDR3 is TGTGCCAGCATTCCCCGGGGTAGCGGGAGACCCGGGGAGCTGTTTTTT. Full variable domain (rest looked up from reference TRBV5-4 and TRBJ2-2): ETGVTQSPTHLIKTRGQQVTLRCSSQSGHNTVSWYQQALGQGPQFIFQYYREEENGRGNFPPRFSGLQFPNYSSELNVNALELDDSALYLCASIPRGSGRPGELFFGEGSRLTVL.

This sequence joins TRBV6-5 and TRBJ2-3; D is ambiguous. This CDR3 spans 11 amino acids. V lost 6 bases and J lost 5, with 6 bases in between. Per germline, CDR1 MNHEY and CDR2 SVGAGI. The CDR3 DNA sequence: TGTGCCAGCAGGGCAATAGATACGCAGTATTTT. Encoded protein: CASRAIDTQYF.

The V gene is TRBV15, the J gene TRBJ1-2; no firm D call. Trimming shortened V by 0 bases and J by 8 bases, and 13 bases separated the two germline ends. This CDR3 has 14 residues. Germline loops: CDR1 LNHNV, CDR2 YYDKDF (reference sequence). CDR3 nucleotides: TGTGCCACCAGCAGAGATGGTACCCCAGGAGGCTACACCTTC. It translates to CATSRDGTPGGYTF.

The rearrangement joins TRBV9 to TRBJ2-7; 13 bases map to TRBD2. Germline-derived CDR1 and CDR2 are SGDLS and YYNGEE. This CDR3 has 15 amino acids. After removal of 3 bases from V and 6 bases from J, the junction contained 6 bases not matched to a gene. CDR3 in amino acids: CASSAFGLAGAEQYF. Here the CDR3 DNA reads TGTGCCAGCAGCGCTTTCGGACTAGCGGGAGCCGAGCAGTACTTC.

The V gene is TRBV18, the J gene TRBJ2-5, with 11 bases aligning to TRBD2. Germline CDR1 KGHSH, CDR2 LQKENI. The CDR3 has 16 amino acids. The J segment lost 0 bases and the V segment lost 4 bases, leaving 4 bases of the junction unmatched. The CDR3 is CASSLLAGGYQETQYF. CDR3 sequence (DNA): TGTGCCAGCTCACTTCTAGCGGGGGGCTACCAAGAGACCCAGTACTTC.

The rearrangement links TRBV19 to TRBJ2-5; D is unresolved. The CDR3 runs to 12 residues. Germline CDR1 and CDR2: LNHDA and SQIVND (reference sequence). V lost 6 bases to trimming and J lost 1 base, with 6 bases between them. In nucleotides, the CDR3 is TGTGCCAGTAGCAGAGGCCAAGAGACCCAGTACTTC. Protein product: CASSRGQETQYF.

V is TRBV28 and J is TRBJ2-2; 8 bases match TRBD1. This CDR3 contains 17 residues. V gave up 6 bases and J gave up 7 bases; unmatched junction bases: 16. Germline CDR1 MDHEN, CDR2 SYDVKM. The CDR3 DNA sequence: TGTGCCAGCAGAAACACACACTCCAGGGGGCAGGGCGGGGAGCTGTTTTTT. Amino acid sequence: CASRNTHSRGQGGELFF.

V is TRBV10-3 and J is TRBJ1-4, with no clear D. CDR3 length: 10 residues. CDR1 ENHRY and CDR2 SYGVKD come from the germline V gene. Trimming shortened V by 8 bases and J by 7 bases, and 5 bases separated the two germline ends. The CDR3 loop is CAIGSEKLFF. Written as DNA, the CDR3 is TGTGCCATCGGGAGTGAAAAACTGTTTTTT.

This chain uses TRBV10-3 with TRBJ2-7, with 7 bases aligning to TRBD2. The length of the CDR3 is 14 residues. Germline CDR1 ENHRY, CDR2 SYGVKD. V shed 4 bases and J 3 bases; nucleotides not matched to a gene: 6. CDR3 bases: TGTGCCATCAGTGTCGCTAGCGGTTTCTACGAGCAGTACTTC. Translation: CAISVASGFYEQYF.

The chain uses TRBV5-8 and TRBJ2-2, with 10 bases aligning to TRBD2. Losses at the gene ends were 2 bases for V and 7 bases for J; bases not matched to a gene: 8. Germline values: CDR1 SGHTS, CDR2 YDEGEE. The CDR3 is made up of 16 amino acids. CDR3 in DNA: TGTGCCAGCAGCTTTTCGCTAGCGGGAGAAATCGGGGAGCTGTTTTTT. It specifies CASSFSLAGEIGELFF.

This clone was detected a few times. The chain joins TRBV5-6 to TRBJ1-1; D is possibly TRBD1 (5 bases). Germline-derived CDR1 and CDR2 are SGHDT and YYEEEE. The CDR3 is 14 amino acids. The V and J ends lost 4 bases and 4 bases respectively, with 14 bases between them. CDR3 residues: CASSLRGWSTEAFF. The CDR3 DNA sequence: TGTGCCAGCAGCCTAAGGGGTTGGAGCACTGAAGCTTTCTTT. The full variable domain, with the rest looked up from reference TRBV5-6 and TRBJ1-1, is DAGVTQSPTHLIKTRGQQVTLRCSPKSGHDTVSWYQQALGQGPQFIFQYYEEEERQRGNFPDRFSGHQFPNYSSELNVNALLLGDSALYLCASSLRGWSTEAFFGQGTRLTVV.

The chain joins TRBV7-2 to TRBJ1-6, with 7 bases fitting TRBD1. Germline trimming cut 5 bases from V and 16 bases from J; bases unmatched to any gene: 5. The CDR3 runs 11 residues. Per the germline V gene, CDR1 is SGHTA and CDR2 is FQGNSA. The CDR3 coding sequence is TGTGCCAGCAGCCCGGGACAGACACTCCACTTT. Encoded protein: CASSPGQTLHF.